This TCR beta chain originates from a study of blood T cell repertoires in COVID-19 (dated by TCRdb to the early 2020s). Concerning the study at large: Samples from collaborators originated in the United States, Italy and Spain and spanned both the acute and convalescent phases of COVID-19. The prospective study material was composed of cDNA or gDNA derived from T cells, B-cell-depleted T cells, or PBMCs. Samples came from the ongoing ImmuneRACE study (first 160 participants) plus 1,254 subjects from 6 global collaborators. Where available, HLA class I and class II types were taken from metadata supplied by the sample provider and were not determined by assay-based typing. The dataset comprised deeply sampled blood TCRbeta repertoires from subjects exposed to, actively infected with, or recovered from COVID-19. The sample metadata nearly always contained a de-identified subject ID, COVID-19 status, age in years and sex. A freely available public database, intended as a resource for researchers studying the immune response to SARS-CoV-2, is where the repertoires were released. Overall study outcomes, separate from this receptor: The quantity of clinical and demographic metadata differed by source and by participant and was supplied without curation.

In the prospective study, participants were about 18 to 100 years old, resided in approximately 25 geographic areas of the United States, and were enrolled through a virtual design. To assign participants to cohorts, the prospective study relied on clinical history that participants themselves reported in a screening survey and a study questionnaire. Exposed participants had been in contact, within 2 weeks of entering the study, with a person who had a PCR-confirmed or clinician-diagnosed case of COVID-19. In the prospective study, whole blood, serum and a nasopharyngeal or oropharyngeal swab were collected from each participant by mobile phlebotomists. Participants in the prospective study had the option to provide additional blood draws and questionnaires over a roughly 2-month period. Before DNA extraction, prospective study blood samples were shipped either frozen or at room temperature. The immunoSEQ Assay, a bias-controlled multiplex PCR, was used to amplify TCRbeta CDR3 regions from genomic DNA. In the source study's methods: Nucleated cell counts per sample were estimated from amplification of reference gene primers within the assay. To quantify the absolute abundance of each unique TCRbeta CDR3 rearrangement, sequence reads were collapsed and filtered. For each sample, productive Simpson clonality was calculated as the square root of Simpson's diversity index across productive rearrangements. Entries here come from immuneACCESS through TCRdb and include only in-frame sequences with V and J called. Some clones fail to appear in such tables; in the studies checked, an unresolved V gene covers under half of the shortfall, and the cause of the remainder is unknown. V, J and clone size reflect that table, while D and trimming were determined from the DNA. The sample table records fewer than 300,000 clones; approximately 78% of these occur just once. The biggest ten clones account for over 4% of the sample.

CDR1 WSHSY and CDR2 SAAADI are derived from the germline V gene. The CDR3 goes from the cysteine to the phenylalanine over 14 residues. The CDR3 DNA has 42 bases and is translated from base 1. V lost 5 bases and J lost 5 bases; the stretch between them is 15 bases long. Comment on this clone: Its cognate antigen has yet to be identified. No base qualities exist here, and no much larger clone lies one base off it.

The TCR originated in a man aged 40-49 years who had been exposed to COVID-19. The sequence links TRBV10-2 to TRBJ1-2, with no confident D gene call. Sequenced sample: PBMCs or T cells enriched from blood (not recorded which). The CDR3 loop reads CASSRGGKGYGYTF. The bases are TGCGCCAGCAGTCGAGGAGGGAAAGGGTATGGCTACACCTTC.